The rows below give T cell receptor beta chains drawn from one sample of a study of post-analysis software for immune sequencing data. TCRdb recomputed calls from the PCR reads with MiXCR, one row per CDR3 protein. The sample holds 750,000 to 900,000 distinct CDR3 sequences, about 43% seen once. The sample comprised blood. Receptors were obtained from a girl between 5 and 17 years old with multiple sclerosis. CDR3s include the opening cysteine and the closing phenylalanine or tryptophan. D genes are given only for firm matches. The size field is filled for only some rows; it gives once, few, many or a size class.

CDR3: CASRDRGAPNTEAFF
V: TRBV6-2/TRBV6-3
size: -
J: TRBJ1-1
D: -

CDR3: CASSDRRELDTQYF
V: TRBV6-6
size: -
J: TRBJ2-3
D: TRBD2

CDR3: CASSSTGIPYEQYF
V: TRBV27
size: -
J: TRBJ2-7
D: -

CDR3: CATSRGGHNEQFF
V: TRBV24-1
size: -
J: TRBJ2-1
D: -

CDR3: CASGFSHPSTDTQYF
V: TRBV5-1
size: -
J: TRBJ2-3
D: -

CDR3: CSVRGRLYGELFF
V: TRBV29-1
size: -
J: TRBJ2-2
D: -

CDR3: CASSQGLAGLSVGETQYF
V: TRBV4-3
size: -
J: -
D: TRBD2

CDR3: CASSSYSETQYF
V: TRBV7-2
size: many
J: TRBJ2-5
D: -

CDR3: CASSWTASGYEQYF
V: TRBV7-2
size: once
J: TRBJ2-7
D: -

CDR3: CSARGNGAGPYSGANVLTF
V: TRBV20-1
size: few
J: TRBJ2-6
D: -

CDR3: CSAVKDTNNEQFF
V: TRBV20-1
size: few
J: TRBJ2-1
D: -

CDR3: CASPGEGNTEAFF
V: TRBV2
size: -
J: TRBJ1-1
D: -

CDR3: CASSFTGGAGANVLTF
V: TRBV7-3
size: few
J: TRBJ2-6
D: TRBD1

CDR3: CASSLEVRGDYNEQFF
V: TRBV12-3/TRBV12-4
size: -
J: TRBJ2-1
D: -

CDR3: CASSFGDRGPHNEQFF
V: TRBV12-3/TRBV12-4
size: few
J: TRBJ2-1
D: TRBD1

CDR3: CASSLNTDGYYEQYF
V: TRBV7-2
size: -
J: TRBJ2-7
D: -

CDR3: CASRSKRDLRVSNQPQHF
V: TRBV6-1
size: -
J: TRBJ1-5
D: -

CDR3: CASSRGTDIYNEQFF
V: TRBV5-1
size: few
J: TRBJ2-1
D: TRBD1

CDR3: CASSLVGVEAASNYGYTF
V: TRBV7-9
size: once
J: TRBJ1-2
D: -

CDR3: CASSPGTKDNEQFF
V: TRBV7-9
size: once
J: TRBJ2-1
D: -